This T cell receptor beta chain was documented in a study of cytomegalovirus exposure and HLA in healthy donors. Study-wide background: Earlier, almost 120 million unique TCR beta sequences were recovered from around 200 million T cells by an analysis.

Overall study results and limits: A later analysis reported that several of the most significant clusters appeared to be linked to common viral pathogens, among them Epstein-Barr virus.

The study ran its PCR with 60 Vbeta and 13 Jbeta primers. Measured with immunoSEQ multiplex PCR; TCRdb has only the in-frame clones, and not every one. The sample shows about 130,000 clones, roughly 88% of them seen only once. The CDR3 consists of 14 residues. Trimming left V 3 bases short and J 1 base short, with 9 bases between. CDR1 MRHNA and CDR2 SNTAGT come from the germline V gene. As to this clone: Antigen: not known.

The receptor comes from a boy between 10 and 17 years old in good health and CMV-seronegative. This chain connects TRBV6-4 to TRBJ1-1, with D possibly being TRBD1 (5 bases). The sequencing input was PBMCs. The CDR3 sequence: CASSEGEANTEAFF. CDR3 nucleotide sequence: TGTGCCAGCAGTGAAGGGGAGGCGAACACTGAAGCTTTCTTT.